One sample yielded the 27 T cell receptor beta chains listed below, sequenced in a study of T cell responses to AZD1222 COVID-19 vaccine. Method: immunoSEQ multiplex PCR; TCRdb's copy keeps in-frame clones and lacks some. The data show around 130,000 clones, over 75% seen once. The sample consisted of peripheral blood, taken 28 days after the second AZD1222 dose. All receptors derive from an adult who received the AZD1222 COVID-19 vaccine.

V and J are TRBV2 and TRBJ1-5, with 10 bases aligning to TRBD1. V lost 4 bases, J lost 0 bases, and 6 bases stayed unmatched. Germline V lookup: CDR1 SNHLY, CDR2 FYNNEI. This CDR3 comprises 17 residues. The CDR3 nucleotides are TGTGCCAGCAGTGGTTGGGACAGGGGATATAGCAATCAGCCCCAGCATTTT. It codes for CASSGWDRGYSNQPQHF.

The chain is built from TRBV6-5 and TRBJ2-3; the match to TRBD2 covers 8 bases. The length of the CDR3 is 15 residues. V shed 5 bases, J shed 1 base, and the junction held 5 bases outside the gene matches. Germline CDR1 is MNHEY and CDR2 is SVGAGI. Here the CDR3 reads CASSRAGDRTDTQYF. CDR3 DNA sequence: TGTGCCAGCAGTCGAGCGGGGGACCGCACAGATACGCAGTATTTT.

CDR3 DNA sequence: TGCGCCAGCAGCCAAAAGCGGGGAGAGGGAGGGCCTGGGACCGGGGAGCTGTTTTTT. Protein product: CASSQKRGEGGPGTGELFF. The chain employs TRBV4-1 and TRBJ2-2, with 7 nucleotides matching TRBD2. Germline V CDR1 and CDR2: MGHRA, YSYEKL. The V gene end was trimmed by 2 bases and the J gene end by 5 bases; junction bases not matched to a gene: 17. The CDR3 is 19 residues long.

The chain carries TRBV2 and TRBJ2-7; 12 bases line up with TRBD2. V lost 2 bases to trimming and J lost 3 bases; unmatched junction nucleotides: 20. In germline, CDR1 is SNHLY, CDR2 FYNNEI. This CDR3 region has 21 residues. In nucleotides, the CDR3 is TGTGCCAGCAGTGAACGGGGGTATGCCCGACTAGCGGGGGCCTCAAACTACGAGCAGTACTTC. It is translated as CASSERGYARLAGASNYEQYF.

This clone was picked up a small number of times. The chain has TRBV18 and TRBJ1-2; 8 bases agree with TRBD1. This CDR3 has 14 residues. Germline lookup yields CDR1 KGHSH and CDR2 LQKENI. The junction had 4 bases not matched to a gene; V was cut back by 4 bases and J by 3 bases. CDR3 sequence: CASSRSGQDYGYTF. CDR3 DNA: TGTGCCAGCTCACGCTCGGGACAGGACTATGGCTACACCTTC.

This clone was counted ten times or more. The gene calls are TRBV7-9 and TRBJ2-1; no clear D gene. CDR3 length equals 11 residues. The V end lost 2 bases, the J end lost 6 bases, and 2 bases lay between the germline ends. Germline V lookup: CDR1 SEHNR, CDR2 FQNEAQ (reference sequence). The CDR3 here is CASSLFNEQFF. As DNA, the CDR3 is TGTGCCAGCAGCTTATTCAATGAGCAGTTCTTC.

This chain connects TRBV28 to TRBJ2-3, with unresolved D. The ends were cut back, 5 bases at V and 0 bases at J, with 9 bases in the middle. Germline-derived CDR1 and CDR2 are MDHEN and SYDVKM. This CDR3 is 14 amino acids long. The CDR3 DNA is TGTGCCAGCAGTCCGAGTACTAGCACAGATACGCAGTATTTT. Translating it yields CASSPSTSTDTQYF.

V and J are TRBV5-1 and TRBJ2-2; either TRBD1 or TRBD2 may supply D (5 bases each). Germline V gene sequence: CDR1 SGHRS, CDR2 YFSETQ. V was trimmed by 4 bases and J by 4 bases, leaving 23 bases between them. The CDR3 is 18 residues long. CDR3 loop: CASSRPRTGTGLTGELFF. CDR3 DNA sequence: TGCGCCAGCAGCCGACCGAGAACCGGGACCGGACTCACCGGGGAGCTGTTTTTT.

DNA of the CDR3: TGTGCCAGCAGCCCTGTGGCAGGGTATCAGCCCCAGCATTTT. This sequence encodes CASSPVAGYQPQHF. V gene TRBV7-6 combines with J gene TRBJ1-5, with D possibly TRBD1 on 5 matching bases. The CDR3 has 14 amino acids. From germline, CDR1 is SGHVS and CDR2 FNYEAQ. Trimming removed 5 bases from V and 5 bases from J, with 13 bases in between.

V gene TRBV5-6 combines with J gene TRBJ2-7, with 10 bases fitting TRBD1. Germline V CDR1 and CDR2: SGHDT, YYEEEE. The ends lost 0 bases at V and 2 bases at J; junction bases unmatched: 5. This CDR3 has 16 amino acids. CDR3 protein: CASSLEGTGEAYEQYF. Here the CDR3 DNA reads TGTGCCAGCAGCTTGGAAGGGACAGGGGAAGCCTACGAGCAGTACTTC.

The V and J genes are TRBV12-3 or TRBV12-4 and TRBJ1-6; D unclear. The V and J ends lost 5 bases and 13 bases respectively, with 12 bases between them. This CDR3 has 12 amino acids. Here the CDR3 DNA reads TGTGCCAGCAGTCCCAGGTCGGGGCCCCTCCACTTT. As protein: CASSPRSGPLHF.

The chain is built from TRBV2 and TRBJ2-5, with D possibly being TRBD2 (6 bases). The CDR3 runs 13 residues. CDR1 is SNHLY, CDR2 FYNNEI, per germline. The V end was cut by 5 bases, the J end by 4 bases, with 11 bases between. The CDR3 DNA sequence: TGTGCCAGCAGTCGGGAGACCGTAGAGACCCAGTACTTC. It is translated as CASSRETVETQYF. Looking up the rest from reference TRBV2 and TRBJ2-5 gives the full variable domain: EPEVTQTPSHQVTQMGQEVILRCVPISNHLYFYWYRQILGQKVEFLVSFYNNEISEKSEIFDDQFSVERPDGSNFTLKIRSTKLEDSAMYFCASSRETVETQYFGPGTRLLVL.

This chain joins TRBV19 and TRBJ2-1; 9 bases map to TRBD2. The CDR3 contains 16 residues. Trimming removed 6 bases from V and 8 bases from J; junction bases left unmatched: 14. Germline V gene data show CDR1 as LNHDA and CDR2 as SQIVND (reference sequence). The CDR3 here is CASRVLSGRTGDEQFF. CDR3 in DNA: TGTGCCAGTAGGGTGCTGAGCGGGAGGACCGGCGATGAGCAGTTCTTC.

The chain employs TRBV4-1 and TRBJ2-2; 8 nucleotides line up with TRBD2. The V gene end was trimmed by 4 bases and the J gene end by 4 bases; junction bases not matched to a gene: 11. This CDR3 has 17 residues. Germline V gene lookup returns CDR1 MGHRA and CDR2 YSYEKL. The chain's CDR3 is CASSPHRGGRGTGELFF. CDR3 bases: TGCGCCAGCAGCCCCCACCGGGGGGGGCGAGGCACCGGGGAGCTGTTTTTT.

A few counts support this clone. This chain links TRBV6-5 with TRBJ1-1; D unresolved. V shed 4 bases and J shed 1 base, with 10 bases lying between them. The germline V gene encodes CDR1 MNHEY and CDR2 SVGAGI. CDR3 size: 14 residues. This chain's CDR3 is CASSSRNRNTEAFF. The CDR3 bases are TGTGCCAGCAGTTCACGGAATAGGAACACTGAAGCTTTCTTT.

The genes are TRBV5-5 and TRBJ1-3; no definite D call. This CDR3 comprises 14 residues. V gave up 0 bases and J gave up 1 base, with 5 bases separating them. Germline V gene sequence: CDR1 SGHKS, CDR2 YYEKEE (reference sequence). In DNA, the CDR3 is TGTGCCAGCAGCTTGGCCGGGTCTGGAAACACCATATATTTT. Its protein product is CASSLAGSGNTIYF.

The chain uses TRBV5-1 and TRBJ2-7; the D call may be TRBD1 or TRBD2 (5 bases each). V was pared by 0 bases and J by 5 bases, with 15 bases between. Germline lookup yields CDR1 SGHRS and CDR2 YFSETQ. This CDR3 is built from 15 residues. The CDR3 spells CASSLEVWGSDEQYF. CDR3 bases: TGCGCCAGCAGCTTGGAAGTCTGGGGGAGCGACGAGCAGTACTTC.

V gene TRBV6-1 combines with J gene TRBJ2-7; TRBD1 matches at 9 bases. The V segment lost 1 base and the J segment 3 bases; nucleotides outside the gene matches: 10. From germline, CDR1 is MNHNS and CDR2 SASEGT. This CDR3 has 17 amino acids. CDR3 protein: CASSEEGQGVLHYEQYF. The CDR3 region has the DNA TGTGCCAGCAGTGAAGAGGGACAGGGAGTCCTTCACTACGAGCAGTACTTC.

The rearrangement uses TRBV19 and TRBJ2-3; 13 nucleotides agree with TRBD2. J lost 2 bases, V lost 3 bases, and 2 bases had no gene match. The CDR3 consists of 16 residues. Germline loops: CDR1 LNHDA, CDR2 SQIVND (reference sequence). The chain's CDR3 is CASSMTSGRPTDTQYF. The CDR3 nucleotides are TGTGCCAGTAGTATGACTAGCGGGAGGCCCACAGATACGCAGTATTTT.

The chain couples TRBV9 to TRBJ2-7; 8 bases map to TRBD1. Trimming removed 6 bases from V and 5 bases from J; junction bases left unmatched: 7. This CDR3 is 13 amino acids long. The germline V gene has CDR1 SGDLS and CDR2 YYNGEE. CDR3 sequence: CASKGQGGDEQYF. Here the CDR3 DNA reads TGTGCCAGCAAAGGACAGGGAGGCGACGAGCAGTACTTC.

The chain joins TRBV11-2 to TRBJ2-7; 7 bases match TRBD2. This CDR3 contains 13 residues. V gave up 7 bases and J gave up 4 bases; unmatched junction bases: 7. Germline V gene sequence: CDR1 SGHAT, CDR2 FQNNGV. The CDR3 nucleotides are TGTGCCAGCAACCGGGACTACCATTACGAGCAGTACTTC. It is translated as CASNRDYHYEQYF. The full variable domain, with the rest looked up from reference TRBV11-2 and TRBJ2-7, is EAGVAQSPRYKIIEKRQSVAFWCNPISGHATLYWYQQILGQGPKLLIQFQNNGVVDDSQLPKDRFSAERLKGVDSTLKIQPAKLEDSAVYLCASNRDYHYEQYFGPGTRLTVT.

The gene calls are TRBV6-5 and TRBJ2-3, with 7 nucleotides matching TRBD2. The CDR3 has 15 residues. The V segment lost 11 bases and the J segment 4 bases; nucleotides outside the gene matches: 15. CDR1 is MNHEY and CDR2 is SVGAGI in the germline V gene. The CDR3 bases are TGTGCCGCAGTGCGAGCGGGGTGGCACGCAGATACGCAGTATTTT. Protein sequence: CAAVRAGWHADTQYF.

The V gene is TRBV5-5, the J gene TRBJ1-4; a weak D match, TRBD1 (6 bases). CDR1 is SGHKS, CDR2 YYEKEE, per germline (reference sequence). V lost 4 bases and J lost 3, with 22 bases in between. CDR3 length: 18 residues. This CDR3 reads CASSLVWRPGTPNEKLFF. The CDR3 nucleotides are TGTGCCAGCAGCCTTGTGTGGAGGCCCGGGACACCTAATGAAAAACTGTTTTTT. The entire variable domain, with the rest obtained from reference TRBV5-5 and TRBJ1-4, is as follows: DAGVTQSPTHLIKTRGQQVTLRCSPISGHKSVSWYQQVLGQGPQFIFQYYEKEERGRGNFPDRFSARQFPNYSSELNVNALLLGDSALYLCASSLVWRPGTPNEKLFFGSGTQLSVL.

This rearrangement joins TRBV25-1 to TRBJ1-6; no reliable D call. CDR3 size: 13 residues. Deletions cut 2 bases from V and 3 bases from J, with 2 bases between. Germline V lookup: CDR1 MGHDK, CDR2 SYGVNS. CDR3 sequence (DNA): TGTGCCAGCAGTGAACGCTATAATTCACCCCTCCACTTT. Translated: CASSERYNSPLHF.

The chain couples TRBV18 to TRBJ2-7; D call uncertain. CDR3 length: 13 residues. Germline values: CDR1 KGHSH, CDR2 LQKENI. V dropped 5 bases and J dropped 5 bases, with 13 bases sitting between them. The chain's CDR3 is CASSRLGNHEQYF. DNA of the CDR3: TGTGCCAGCTCAAGGTTGGGTAACCACGAGCAGTACTTC.

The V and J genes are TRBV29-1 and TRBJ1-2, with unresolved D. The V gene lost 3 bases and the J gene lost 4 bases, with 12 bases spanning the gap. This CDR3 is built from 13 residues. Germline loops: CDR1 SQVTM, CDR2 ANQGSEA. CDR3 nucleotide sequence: TGCAGCGTTGAGAATATAGGGTCCTATGGCTACACCTTC. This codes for CSVENIGSYGYTF.

The CDR3 DNA follows: TGTGCCAGCAGCGCGTGGGACAGGTGGGGCAATGAGCAGTTCTTC. It specifies CASSAWDRWGNEQFF. V gene TRBV7-9 combines with J gene TRBJ2-1, with TRBD1 matching over 8 bases. After removal of 5 bases from V and 6 bases from J, the junction contained 9 bases not matched to a gene. This CDR3 has 15 amino acids. Germline CDR1 reads SEHNR; CDR2 reads FQNEAQ (reference sequence).